This T cell receptor beta chain was documented in a study of shared clonotypes between healthy human individuals. Trimming stripped 5 bases from V and 0 bases from J, with 11 bases between. Germline V CDR1 and CDR2: MNHEY, SMNVEV (reference sequence). This CDR3 has 14 residues. With respect to this clone: Its antigen remains unknown.

Notes on the study in general: The sole specimen, blood, was sampled, and tissue repertoires likely differ.

Assay execution proceeded at the deep level. Bulk PBMC genomic DNA spanned ten immunoSEQ deep plates. Authors' processing steps: Filtering differed because ImmunoSEQ produced junction-only sequences that carried no quality scores. Sequencing was performed with immunoSEQ multiplex PCR; in TCRdb, only in-frame clones are kept and a portion is missing. V and J calls and clone size come straight from that table; D and trimming were deduced from the DNA. This sample has about 520,000 clones, with roughly 80% found just once. The rearrangement links TRBV27 to TRBJ2-7; D is perhaps TRBD2 (6 bases). The sequence derives from a woman between 40 and 50 years old in good health. Some clones in this sample may be carry-over from other donors' samples. Sequencing input: PBMCs. In DNA form, the CDR3 reads TGTGCCAGCAGTCCCACCGGGAGCTCCTACGAGCAGTACTTC. Its translation is CASSPTGSSYEQYF.